This T cell receptor (beta chain) was obtained from a study of T cells in Graves' hyperthyroidism and ophthalmopathy. Notes on this clonotype: The antigen is undetermined.

Using RNA transcripts as the source, TCR beta CDR3 regions were amplified. HTBI primers drove first-round RT-PCR of the TCR CDR3. TCRdb re-called the multiplex PCR reads with MiXCR, one entry per CDR3 protein. Of about 600,000 distinct CDR3 sequences listed, more than 15% are singletons. Duration under 3 months, a NOSPECS grade of at least 4, and a Clinical Activity Score of at least 3 characterized the ophthalmopathy patients. Diagnosis relied on clinical symptoms, serum thyroxine and TRAb, thyroid ultrasound and orbital computed tomography. CDR1 and CDR2 from the germline V gene are MNHNS and SASEGT. CDR3 size: 14 residues. V was cut by 9 bases and J by 4 bases, with 15 bases left in between. Findings and caveats of the study: With a median lead of about 6.9 months before onset, the model predicted ophthalmopathy.

Source material: blood. This chain connects TRBV6-1 to TRBJ1-4; no reliable D call. This clonotype was obtained from a woman aged 40 to 55 with Graves' ophthalmopathy. The CDR3, as DNA: TGTGCCAGTCATAACCGGGCCCTTAATGAAAAACTGTTTTTT. It codes for CASHNRALNEKLFF.